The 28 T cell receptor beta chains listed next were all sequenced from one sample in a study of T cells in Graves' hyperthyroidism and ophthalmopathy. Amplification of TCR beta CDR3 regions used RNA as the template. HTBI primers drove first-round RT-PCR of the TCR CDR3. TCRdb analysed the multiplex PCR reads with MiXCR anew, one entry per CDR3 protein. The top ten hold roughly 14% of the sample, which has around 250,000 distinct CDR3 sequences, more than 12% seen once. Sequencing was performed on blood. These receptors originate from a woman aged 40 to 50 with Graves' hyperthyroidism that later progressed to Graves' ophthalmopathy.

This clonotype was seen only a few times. CDR3 sequence reads: CASSSGQGHTEAFF. For the CDR3, the DNA is TGCGCCAGCAGCTCAGGACAAGGACACACTGAAGCTTTCTTT. The rearrangement links TRBV5-1 to TRBJ1-1; D might be TRBD1 (5 bases). The CDR3 length is 14 residues. V was cut by 3 bases and J by 3 bases, with 12 bases left in between. Germline V gene data show CDR1 as SGHRS and CDR2 as YFSETQ.

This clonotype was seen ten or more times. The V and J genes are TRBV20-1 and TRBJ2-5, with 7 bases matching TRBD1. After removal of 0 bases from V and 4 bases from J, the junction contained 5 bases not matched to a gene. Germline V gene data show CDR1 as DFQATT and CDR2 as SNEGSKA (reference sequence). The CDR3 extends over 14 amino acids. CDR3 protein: CSARDLKGAETQYF. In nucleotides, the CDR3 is TGCAGTGCTAGAGATCTAAAGGGGGCAGAGACCCAGTACTTC.

The CDR3 loop is CASSYQFAVSGNTIYF. The CDR3 DNA sequence: TGTGCCAGCAGTTACCAATTCGCGGTTTCTGGAAACACCATATATTTT. The chain carries TRBV6-2 or TRBV6-3 and TRBJ1-3; D unresolved. The CDR3 has 16 residues. CDR1 is MNHEY, CDR2 SVGEGT, per germline. Trimming pared 2 bases from V and 1 base from J, leaving 12 bases between.

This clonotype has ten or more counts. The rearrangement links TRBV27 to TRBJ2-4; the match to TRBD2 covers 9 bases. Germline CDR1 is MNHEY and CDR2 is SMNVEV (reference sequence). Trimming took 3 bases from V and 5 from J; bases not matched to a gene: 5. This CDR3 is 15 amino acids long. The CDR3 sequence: CASSFAGGRENIQYF. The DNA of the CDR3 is TGTGCCAGCAGTTTCGCGGGAGGGCGGGAAAACATTCAGTACTTC.

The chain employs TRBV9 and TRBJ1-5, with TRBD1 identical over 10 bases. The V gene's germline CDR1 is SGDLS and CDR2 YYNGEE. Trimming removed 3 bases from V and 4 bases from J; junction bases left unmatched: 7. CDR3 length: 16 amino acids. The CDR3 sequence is CASSAGPGQGNQPQHF. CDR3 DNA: TGTGCCAGCAGCGCCGGACCGGGACAGGGGAATCAGCCCCAGCATTTT.

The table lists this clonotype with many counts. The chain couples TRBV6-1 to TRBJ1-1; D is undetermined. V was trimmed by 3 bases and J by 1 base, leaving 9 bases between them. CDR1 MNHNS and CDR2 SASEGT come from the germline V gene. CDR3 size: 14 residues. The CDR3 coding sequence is TGTGCCAGCAGTGACGAACTCAAGAACACTGAAGCTTTCTTT. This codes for CASSDELKNTEAFF.

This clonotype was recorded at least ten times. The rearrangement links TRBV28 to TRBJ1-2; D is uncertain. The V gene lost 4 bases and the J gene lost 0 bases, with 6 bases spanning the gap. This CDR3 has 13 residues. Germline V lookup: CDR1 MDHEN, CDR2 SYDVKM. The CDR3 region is CASSSGPNYGYTF. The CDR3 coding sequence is TGTGCCAGCAGTTCGGGCCCTAACTATGGCTACACCTTC.

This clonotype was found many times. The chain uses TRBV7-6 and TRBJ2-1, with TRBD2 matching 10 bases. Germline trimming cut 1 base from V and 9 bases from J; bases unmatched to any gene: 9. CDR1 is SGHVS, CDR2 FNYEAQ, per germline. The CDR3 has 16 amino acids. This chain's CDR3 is CASSLVGLAGGLEQFF. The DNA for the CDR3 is TGTGCCAGCAGCTTAGTAGGATTAGCGGGAGGCCTTGAGCAGTTCTTC. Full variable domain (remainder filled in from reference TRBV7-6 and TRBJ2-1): GAGVSQSPRYKVTKRGQDVALRCDPISGHVSLYWYRQALGQGPEFLTYFNYEAQQDKSGLPNDRFSAERPEGSISTLTIQRTEQRDSAMYRCASSLVGLAGGLEQFFGPGTRLTVL.

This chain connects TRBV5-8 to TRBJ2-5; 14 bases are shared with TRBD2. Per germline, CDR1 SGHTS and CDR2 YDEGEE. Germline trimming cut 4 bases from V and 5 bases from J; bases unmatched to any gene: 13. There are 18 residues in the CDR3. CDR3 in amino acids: CASSKGLAGDVTRETQYF. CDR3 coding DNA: TGTGCCAGCAGCAAGGGACTAGCGGGAGACGTAACGAGGGAGACCCAGTACTTC. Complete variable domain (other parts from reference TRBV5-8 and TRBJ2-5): EAGVTQSPTHLIKTRGQQATLRCSPISGHTSVYWYQQALGLGLQFLLWYDEGEERNRGNFPPRFSGRQFPNYSSELNVNALELEDSALYLCASSKGLAGDVTRETQYFGPGTRLLVL.

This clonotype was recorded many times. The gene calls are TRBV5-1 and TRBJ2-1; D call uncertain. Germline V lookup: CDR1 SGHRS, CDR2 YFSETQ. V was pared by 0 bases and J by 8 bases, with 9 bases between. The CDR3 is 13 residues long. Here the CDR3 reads CASSLAFVDEQFF. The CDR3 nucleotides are TGCGCCAGCAGCTTGGCCTTCGTGGATGAGCAGTTCTTC.

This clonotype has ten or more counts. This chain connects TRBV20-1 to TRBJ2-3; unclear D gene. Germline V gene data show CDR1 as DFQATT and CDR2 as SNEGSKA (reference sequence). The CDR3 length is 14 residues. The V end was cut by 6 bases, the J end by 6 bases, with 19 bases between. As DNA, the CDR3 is TGCAGTGCGAGGAGTCCTACAGAATGGGATACGCAGTATTTT. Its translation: CSARSPTEWDTQYF.

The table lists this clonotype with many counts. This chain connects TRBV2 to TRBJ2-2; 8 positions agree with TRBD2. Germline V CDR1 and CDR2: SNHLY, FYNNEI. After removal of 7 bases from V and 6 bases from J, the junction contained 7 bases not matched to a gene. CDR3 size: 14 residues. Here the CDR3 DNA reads TGTGCCAGCAAGCAGGGACTAGACTCCGGGGAGCTGTTTTTT. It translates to CASKQGLDSGELFF.

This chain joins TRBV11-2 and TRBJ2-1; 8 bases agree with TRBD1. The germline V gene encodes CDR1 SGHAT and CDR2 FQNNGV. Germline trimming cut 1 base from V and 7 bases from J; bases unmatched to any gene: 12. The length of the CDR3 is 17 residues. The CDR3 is CASSLAEAQGAENEQFF. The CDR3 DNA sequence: TGTGCCAGCAGCTTAGCGGAGGCCCAGGGGGCAGAGAATGAGCAGTTCTTC.

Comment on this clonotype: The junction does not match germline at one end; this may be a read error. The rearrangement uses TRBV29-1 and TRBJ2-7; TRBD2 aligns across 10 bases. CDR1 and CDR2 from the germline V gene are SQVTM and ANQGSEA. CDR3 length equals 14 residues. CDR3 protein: CNVGLLAGIYEQYF. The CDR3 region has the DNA TGCAACGTTGGGTTACTAGCGGGAATCTACGAGCAGTACTTC.

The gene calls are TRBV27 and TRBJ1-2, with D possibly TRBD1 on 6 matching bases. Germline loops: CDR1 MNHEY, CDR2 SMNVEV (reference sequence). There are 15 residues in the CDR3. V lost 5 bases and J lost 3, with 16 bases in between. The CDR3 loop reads CASSPAGGAYYGYTF. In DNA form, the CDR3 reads TGTGCCAGCAGTCCCGCGGGGGGCGCCTACTATGGCTACACCTTC.

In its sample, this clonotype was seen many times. CDR3 sequence reads: CASSVGAGAFYEQYF. The DNA for the CDR3 is TGTGCCAGCAGCGTAGGCGCGGGGGCATTCTACGAGCAGTACTTC. This rearrangement joins TRBV11-2 to TRBJ2-7; TRBD2 might be the D (7 bases). The CDR3 runs to 15 residues. Trimming took 5 bases from V and 3 from J, leaving 17 bases between them. Per the germline V gene, CDR1 is SGHAT and CDR2 is FQNNGV.

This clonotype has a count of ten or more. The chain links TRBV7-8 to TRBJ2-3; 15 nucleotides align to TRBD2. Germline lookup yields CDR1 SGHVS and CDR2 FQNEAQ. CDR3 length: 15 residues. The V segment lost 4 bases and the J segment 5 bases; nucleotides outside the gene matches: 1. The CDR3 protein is CASSWGLAGGDTQYF. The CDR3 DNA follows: TGTGCCAGCAGCTGGGGACTAGCGGGAGGAGATACGCAGTATTTT.

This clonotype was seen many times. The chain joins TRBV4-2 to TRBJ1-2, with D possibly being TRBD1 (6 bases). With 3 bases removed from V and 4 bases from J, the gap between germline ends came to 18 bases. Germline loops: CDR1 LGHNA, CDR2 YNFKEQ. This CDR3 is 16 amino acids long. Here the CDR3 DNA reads TGTGCCAGCAGCCAGGATGCTCCGGGACAACTCTATGGCTACACCTTC. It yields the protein CASSQDAPGQLYGYTF.

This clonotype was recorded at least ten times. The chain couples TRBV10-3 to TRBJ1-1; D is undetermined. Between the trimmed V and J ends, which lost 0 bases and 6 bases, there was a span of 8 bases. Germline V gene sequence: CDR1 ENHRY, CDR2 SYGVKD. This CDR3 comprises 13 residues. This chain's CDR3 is CAISESFRAEAFF. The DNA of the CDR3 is TGTGCCATCAGTGAGTCTTTCCGGGCTGAAGCTTTCTTT.

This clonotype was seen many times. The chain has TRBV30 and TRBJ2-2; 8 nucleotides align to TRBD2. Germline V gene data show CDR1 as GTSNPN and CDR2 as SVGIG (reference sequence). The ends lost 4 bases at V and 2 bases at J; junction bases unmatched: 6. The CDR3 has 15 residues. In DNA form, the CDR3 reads TGTGCCTGGACCCGGGGGGGGACTAACACCGGGGAGCTGTTTTTT. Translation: CAWTRGGTNTGELFF.

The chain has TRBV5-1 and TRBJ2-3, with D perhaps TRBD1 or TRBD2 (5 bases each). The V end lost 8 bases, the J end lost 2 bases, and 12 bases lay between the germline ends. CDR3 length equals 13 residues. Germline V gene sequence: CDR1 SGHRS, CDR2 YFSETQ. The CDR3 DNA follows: TGCGCCAGTACCGGGACCTTCACAGATACGCAGTATTTT. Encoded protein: CASTGTFTDTQYF.

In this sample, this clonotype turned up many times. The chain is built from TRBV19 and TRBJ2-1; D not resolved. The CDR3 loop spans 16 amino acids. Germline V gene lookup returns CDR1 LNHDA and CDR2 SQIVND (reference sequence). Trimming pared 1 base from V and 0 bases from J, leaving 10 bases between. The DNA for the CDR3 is TGTGCCAGTAGTATAGCAGTTTTAAGCTCCTACAATGAGCAGTTCTTC. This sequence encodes CASSIAVLSSYNEQFF.

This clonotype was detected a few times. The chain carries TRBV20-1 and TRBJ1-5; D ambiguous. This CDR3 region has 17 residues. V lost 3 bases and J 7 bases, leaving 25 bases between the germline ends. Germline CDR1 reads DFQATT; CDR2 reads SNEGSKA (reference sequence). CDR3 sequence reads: CSASYVSGEKKIQPQHF. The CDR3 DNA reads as TGCAGTGCTAGTTATGTGTCCGGTGAGAAAAAAATACAGCCCCAGCATTTT.

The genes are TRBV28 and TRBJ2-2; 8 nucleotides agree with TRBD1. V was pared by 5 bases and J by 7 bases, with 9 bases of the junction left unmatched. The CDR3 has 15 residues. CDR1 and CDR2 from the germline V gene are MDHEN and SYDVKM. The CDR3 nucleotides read TGTGCCAGCAGTGTGACAGGGGTTTTGGGCGGGGAGCTGTTTTTT. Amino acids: CASSVTGVLGGELFF.

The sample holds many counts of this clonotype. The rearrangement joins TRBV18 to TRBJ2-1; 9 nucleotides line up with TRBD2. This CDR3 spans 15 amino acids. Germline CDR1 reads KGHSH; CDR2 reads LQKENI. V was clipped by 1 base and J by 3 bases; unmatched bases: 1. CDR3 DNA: TGTGCCAGCTCACCACTAGCGGGAGTCTACAATGAGCAGTTCTTC. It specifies CASSPLAGVYNEQFF.

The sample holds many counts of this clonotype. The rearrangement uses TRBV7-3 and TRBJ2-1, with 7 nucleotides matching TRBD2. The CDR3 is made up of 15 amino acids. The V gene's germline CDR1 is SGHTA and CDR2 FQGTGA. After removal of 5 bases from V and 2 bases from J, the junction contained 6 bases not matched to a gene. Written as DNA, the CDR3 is TGTGCCAGCAGCCCCGCTAGCGGAACCTACAATGAGCAGTTCTTC. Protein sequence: CASSPASGTYNEQFF.

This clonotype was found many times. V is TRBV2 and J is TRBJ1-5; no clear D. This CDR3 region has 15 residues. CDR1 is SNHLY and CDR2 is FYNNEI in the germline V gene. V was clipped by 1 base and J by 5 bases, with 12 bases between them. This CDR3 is CASSEENRLDQPQHF. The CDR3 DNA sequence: TGTGCCAGCAGTGAAGAGAATAGACTCGATCAGCCCCAGCATTTT.

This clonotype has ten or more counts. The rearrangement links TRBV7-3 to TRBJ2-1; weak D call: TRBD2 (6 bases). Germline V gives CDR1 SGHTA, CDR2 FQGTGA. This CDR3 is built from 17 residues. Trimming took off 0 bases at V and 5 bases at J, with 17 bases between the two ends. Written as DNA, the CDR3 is TGTGCCAGCAGCTTAACATTTAGCAGGACTAACCACAATGAGCAGTTCTTC. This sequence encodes CASSLTFSRTNHNEQFF. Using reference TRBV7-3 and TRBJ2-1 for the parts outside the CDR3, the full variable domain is GAGVSQTPSNKVTEKGKYVELRCDPISGHTALYWYRQSLGQGPEFLIYFQGTGAADDSGLPNDRFFAVRPEGSVSTLKIQRTERGDSAVYLCASSLTFSRTNHNEQFFGPGTRLTVL.